This is a list of T cell receptor beta chains from one sample in a study of T-cell reconstitution after alpha-beta-depleted transplantation in children. TCRdb passed the PCR reads through MiXCR, listing each CDR3 protein once. The table has fewer than 700,000 distinct CDR3 sequences, roughly 24% seen once. The sample was PBMCs, mostly from graft donor cells, taken 360 days after TCRalphabeta/CD19-depleted stem cell transplant. Receptor source: a boy under two years old who had a stem cell transplant for acute myeloid leukemia, so the T cells may come from the graft donor. The CDR3 runs from the conserved cysteine through the conserved F or W. A D gene is named only where the DNA matches it firmly. Clone size is not always given. Where it is, it says once, few, many or a class for expanded clones.

d_gene	j_gene	abundance	v_gene	CDR3aa	CDR3nt
TRBD2	TRBJ2-7	few	TRBV29-1	CSVVPSGVPSYEQYF	TGCAGCGTTGTCCCTAGCGGGGTACCCTCCTACGAGCAGTACTTC
TRBD2	TRBJ2-1	.	TRBV27	CASSRSSGGRYNEQFF	TGTGCCAGCAGTCGATCTAGCGGGGGCCGCTACAATGAGCAGTTCTTC
.	TRBJ1-1	few	TRBV12-3/TRBV12-4	CASILVGGGEAFF	TGTGCCAGCATACTCGTGGGCGGTGGGGAAGCTTTCTTT
TRBD1	TRBJ1-4	.	TRBV28	CASSPVPEDRDEKLFF	TGTGCCAGCAGTCCCGTACCGGAGGACAGGGATGAAAAACTGTTTTTT
TRBD1	TRBJ2-3	few	TRBV24-1	CATGTGAPDTQYF	TGTGCCACAGGGACAGGGGCACCAGATACGCAGTATTTT
.	TRBJ1-2	many	TRBV7-8	CASSLAGGGGYTF	TGTGCCAGCAGCTTAGCTGGGGGCGGTGGCTACACCTTC
.	TRBJ2-5	few	TRBV28	CASSLTAVGETQYF	TGTGCCAGCAGCTTAACTGCAGTAGGAGAGACCCAGTACTTC
TRBD2	TRBJ2-1	many	TRBV24-1	CATSGGGAEQFF	TGTGCCACCAGTGGGGGAGGGGCAGAGCAGTTCTTC
.	TRBJ2-1	many	TRBV29-1	CSAVGGTSYNEQFF	TGCAGCGCCGTGGGAGGAACCTCCTACAATGAGCAGTTCTTC
.	TRBJ1-5	.	TRBV20-1	CSAGADRYGQPQHF	TGCAGTGCTGGCGCTGATAGGTACGGTCAGCCCCAGCATTTT
.	TRBJ2-7	.	TRBV10-3	CAIRRADFYEQYF	TGTGCCATTCGGAGGGCGGATTTCTACGAGCAGTACTTC
TRBD2	TRBJ2-3	.	TRBV28	CASSFEAGGGTDTPYF	TGTGCCAGCAGTTTCGAAGCGGGGGGTGGCACAGATACGCCGTATTTT
TRBD1	TRBJ2-1	many	TRBV29-1	CSVHPRQGNEQFF	TGCAGCGTTCACCCTAGACAGGGCAATGAGCAGTTCTTC
TRBD2	TRBJ2-1	.	TRBV20-1	CSARPGTTYNEQFF	TGCAGTGCTAGGCCGGGGACTACCTACAATGAGCAGTTCTTC
TRBD1	TRBJ2-2	.	TRBV25-1	CASTDRVPGELFF	TGTGCCAGCACCGACAGGGTCCCCGGGGAGCTGTTTTTT
.	TRBJ1-1	few	TRBV12-3/TRBV12-4	CASSFTPNTEAFF	TGTGCCAGCAGTTTTACCCCGAACACTGAAGCTTTCTTT
.	TRBJ2-7	.	TRBV6-1	CASSERTPYYEQYF	TGTGCCAGCAGTGAAAGGACTCCTTACTACGAGCAGTACTTC
.	TRBJ1-5	few	TRBV28	CASSLSRGADYSNQPQHF	TGTGCCAGCAGTTTATCAAGGGGAGCCGATTATAGCAATCAGCCCCAGCATTTT
.	TRBJ1-2	.	TRBV20-1	CSASIGAPYGYTF	TGCAGTGCTAGCATCGGGGCACCCTATGGCTACACCTTC
TRBD2	TRBJ2-1	many	TRBV4-3	CASSLGTSGGDEQFF	TGCGCCAGCAGCCTGGGGACTAGCGGGGGTGATGAGCAGTTCTTC
TRBD1	TRBJ1-6	many	TRBV20-1	CSAPTDRIRNSPLHF	TGCAGTGCCCCAACGGACAGGATCAGGAATTCACCCCTCCACTTT
TRBD1	TRBJ2-1	.	TRBV11-2	CASNPPGQSYNEQFF	TGTGCCAGCAACCCCCCGGGACAGTCTTACAATGAGCAGTTCTTC
.	TRBJ1-1	.	TRBV20-1	CSASWAAITQAFF	TGCAGTGCTAGTTGGGCAGCCATCACTCAAGCTTTCTTT
.	TRBJ1-2	.	TRBV29-1	CSVESGGFYGYTF	TGCAGCGTTGAATCGGGGGGGTTTTATGGCTACACCTTC
TRBD2	TRBJ2-5	few	TRBV5-5	CASGTGLAGGGETQYF	TGTGCCAGCGGAACGGGACTAGCGGGGGGTGGGGAGACCCAGTACTTC
.	TRBJ1-1	many	TRBV7-2	CASSSPRGWNTEAFF	TGTGCCAGCAGCTCCCCCAGGGGCTGGAACACTGAAGCTTTCTTT
.	TRBJ2-2	.	TRBV2	CASSLMGHTGELFF	TGTGCCAGCAGTCTCATGGGCCACACCGGGGAGCTGTTTTTT
.	TRBJ2-1	.	TRBV25-1	CASSDGNEQFF	TGTGCCAGCAGTGACGGAAATGAGCAGTTCTTC
.	TRBJ1-5	few	TRBV15	CATSRDPDNQPQHF	TGTGCCACCAGCAGAGATCCGGACAATCAGCCCCAGCATTTT